There are a few counts of the clone carrying this T cell receptor beta chain. As yet, its antigen is unknown. Additional DNA sequences in this sample encode the identical CDR3. The V gene's germline CDR1 is DFQATT and CDR2 SNEGSKA (reference sequence). The CDR3 has 11 amino acids. Trimming pared 6 bases from V and 3 bases from J, leaving 9 bases between. The sample comes from a study of OX40 agonist ivuxolimab in advanced cancers. Across the whole study: Prior checkpoint blockade (anti-PD-1, anti-PD-L1 or anti-CTLA-4) was permitted; roughly 40% had it.

Method: immunoSEQ multiplex PCR; TCRdb's copy keeps in-frame clones and lacks some. The repertoire holds 80,000 to 100,000 clones, with around 90% as singletons. Notes on the study in general: Certain nonresponders likewise exhibited a low normalized T-cell clonal expansion.

The TCR sequence derives from an adult with an advanced solid tumor such as melanoma, head and neck, liver or kidney cancer. This material consisted of CD4+ or CD8+ T cells sorted from blood, taken in a trial of the OX40 agonist ivuxolimab. The rearrangement links TRBV20-1 to TRBJ2-7, with D hard to call. CDR3 coding DNA: TGCAGTGCAGGGCCCAGCTACGAGCAGTACTTC. Protein: CSAGPSYEQYF.